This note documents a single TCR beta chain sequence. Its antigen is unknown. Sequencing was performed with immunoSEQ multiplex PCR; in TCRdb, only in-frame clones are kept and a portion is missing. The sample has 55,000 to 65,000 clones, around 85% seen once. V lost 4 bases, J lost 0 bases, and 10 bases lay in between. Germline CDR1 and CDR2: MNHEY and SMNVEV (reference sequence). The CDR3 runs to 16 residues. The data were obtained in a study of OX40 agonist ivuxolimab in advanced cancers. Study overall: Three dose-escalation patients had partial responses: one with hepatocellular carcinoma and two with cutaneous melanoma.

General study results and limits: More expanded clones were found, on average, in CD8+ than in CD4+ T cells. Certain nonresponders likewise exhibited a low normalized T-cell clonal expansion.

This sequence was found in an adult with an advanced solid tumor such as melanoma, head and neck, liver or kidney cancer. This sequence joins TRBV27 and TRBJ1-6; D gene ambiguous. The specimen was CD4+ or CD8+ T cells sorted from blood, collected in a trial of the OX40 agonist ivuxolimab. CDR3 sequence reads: CASSSTRTSYNSPLHF. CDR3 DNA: TGTGCCAGCAGTTCAACTAGGACCTCCTATAATTCACCCCTCCACTTT.